These 25 T cell receptor beta chains originate from one sample sequenced in a study of blood T cells in healthy people across ages (dated by TCRdb to the mid-2010s). Library preparation employed 5' RACE. Instrument on record: Illumina HiSeq 2500. A second PCR of roughly 7 to 12 cycles was run with a J-beta primer mix and a sample-barcoded 5' primer. Using fastp trimming at Q25 and MiXCR clonotype assembly, TCRdb reanalyzed the public sequencing data and kept in-frame beta chains. Under each unique CDR3 protein, matching rows form one entry showing the most common genes and DNA. Recorded for this sample are 1.5 million to 1.9 million distinct CDR3 sequences; roughly 43% of them occurred a single time. About 4% of the sample is in the top ten clones. The sequenced material came from blood. The receptors come from a woman between 18 and 30 years old in good health.

On this clonotype: At one of its ends the junction is not consistent with the germline gene, which may arise from a read error. The CDR3: CASSDSVGSGYTF. CDR3 sequence (DNA): TGTGCCAGCAGTGACTCAGTCGGGTCGGGCTACACCTTC. The V call is TRBV6-2 or TRBV6-3, the J call TRBJ1-2; D is ambiguous. The CDR3 contains 13 residues. CDR1 is MNHEY and CDR2 is SVGEGT in the germline V gene.

This clonotype was seen a few times. J is TRBJ1-4 and V is TRBV12-3 or TRBV12-4, with 11 bases matching TRBD1. V gave up 8 bases and J gave up 8 bases; unmatched junction bases: 4. The CDR3 has 13 amino acids. DNA of the CDR3: TGTGCCAGCGGGGGACAGGGGGAGGAAAAACTGTTTTTT. Translation gives CASGGQGEEKLFF.

The chain recombines TRBV29-1 with TRBJ2-3; D ambiguous. CDR3 size: 14 residues. CDR1 is SQVTM and CDR2 is ANQGSEA in the germline V gene. The ends were cut back, 7 bases at V and 0 bases at J, with 14 bases in the middle. The CDR3 loop reads CSGSGRISTDTQYF. CDR3 nucleotide sequence: TGCAGCGGGTCAGGCCGAATAAGCACAGATACGCAGTATTTT.

The chain has TRBV20-1 and TRBJ1-4; no definite D call. The CDR3 runs to 13 residues. With 5 bases removed from V and 7 bases from J, the gap between germline ends came to 14 bases. Germline assignment: CDR1 DFQATT and CDR2 SNEGSKA (reference sequence). The DNA for the CDR3 is TGCAGTGCTCCCGGTCCCGGTAGTGAAAAACTGTTTTTT. Translating it yields CSAPGPGSEKLFF.

The chain is built from TRBV11-2 and TRBJ2-3; 9 bases map to TRBD2. The germline CDR1 and CDR2 sequences are SGHAT and FQNNGV. The V and J ends lost 2 bases and 5 bases, in that order; junction bases with no gene match: 8. CDR3 length: 16 residues. The CDR3 loop is CASSLPSGRLGDTQYF. The CDR3 DNA follows: TGTGCCAGCAGCTTACCCAGCGGGAGGCTTGGAGATACGCAGTATTTT.

The chain uses TRBV5-1 and TRBJ2-3, with unresolved D. Germline V gene sequence: CDR1 SGHRS, CDR2 YFSETQ. Trimming shortened V by 0 bases and J by 0 bases, and 14 bases separated the two germline ends. CDR3 length equals 17 residues. CDR3 sequence: CASSLADQPTSTDTQYF. DNA for the CDR3: TGCGCCAGCAGCTTGGCAGACCAACCTACTAGCACAGATACGCAGTATTTT.

This clonotype turned up a few times. The chain has TRBV2 and TRBJ2-7; 9 nucleotides align to TRBD1. CDR1 SNHLY and CDR2 FYNNEI come from the germline V gene. Trimming cost V 7 bases and J 4 bases; bases outside gene matches: 11. The CDR3 has 15 amino acids. The CDR3 reads CASTFGGTGNYEQYF. The CDR3 DNA follows: TGTGCCAGCACCTTCGGGGGGACAGGGAATTACGAGCAGTACTTC.

The V and J genes are TRBV7-9 and TRBJ1-1; D unclear. The CDR3 covers 12 residues. Trimming pared 4 bases from V and 2 bases from J, leaving 5 bases between. Germline-derived CDR1 and CDR2 are SEHNR and FQNEAQ (reference sequence). Written as DNA, the CDR3 is TGTGCCAGCAGCTGGATAAACACTGAAGCTTTCTTT. Amino acids: CASSWINTEAFF. Looking up the rest from reference TRBV7-9 and TRBJ1-1 gives the full variable domain: DTGVSQNPRHKITKRGQNVTFRCDPISEHNRLYWYRQTLGQGPEFLTYFQNEAQLEKSRLLSDRFSAERPKGSFSTLEIQRTEQGDSAMYLCASSWINTEAFFGQGTRLTVV.

This clonotype occurred a few times. CDR3 bases: TGCAGTGCTAGGGAAGTTGGGGGAATTAACGAGCAGTACTTC. This translates into CSAREVGGINEQYF. The rearrangement joins TRBV20-1 to TRBJ2-7; D is perhaps TRBD1 or TRBD2 (5 bases each). CDR3 length: 14 amino acids. V shed 3 bases and J shed 5 bases, with 17 bases lying between them. Germline V gives CDR1 DFQATT, CDR2 SNEGSKA (reference sequence).

The V and J genes are TRBV13 and TRBJ2-3; no firm D call. The germline V gene encodes CDR1 PRHDT and CDR2 FYEKMQ (reference sequence). The ends were cut back, 5 bases at V and 4 bases at J, with 13 bases in the middle. The CDR3 contains 14 residues. CDR3 protein: CASSPRMKADTQYF. DNA of the CDR3: TGTGCCAGCAGCCCCCGTATGAAGGCAGATACGCAGTATTTT.

This clonotype was seen a few times. This chain joins TRBV12-3 or TRBV12-4 and TRBJ2-7; no clear D. The CDR3 covers 14 residues. Trimming removed 3 bases from V and 7 bases from J, with 16 bases in between. CDR3 protein: CASSFRIGFREQYF. In DNA form, the CDR3 reads TGTGCCAGCAGTTTCCGTATTGGGTTTCGAGAGCAGTACTTC.

Comment on this clonotype: A much larger clone is a single base away; this may be a read error. V gene TRBV12-3 or TRBV12-4 combines with J gene TRBJ1-6; TRBD1 might be the D (6 bases). V lost 5 bases to trimming and J lost 8 bases, with 10 bases between them. The length of the CDR3 is 13 residues. Written as DNA, the CDR3 is TGTGCCAGCAGTAGGGCAGGGGATTCACCCCTCCACTTT. Translated, it gives CASSRAGDSPLHF.

The V and J genes are TRBV6-1 and TRBJ1-2; D gene uncertain. The CDR3 runs 17 residues. Between the trimmed V and J ends, which lost 5 bases and 3 bases, there was a span of 22 bases. Germline loops: CDR1 MNHNS, CDR2 SASEGT. This CDR3 is CASSHRPSTVLDYGYTF. CDR3 in DNA: TGTGCCAGCAGTCATAGGCCGTCAACCGTTTTAGACTATGGCTACACCTTC.

This clonotype was counted at least ten times. The chain joins TRBV20-1 to TRBJ1-1; D not certain. Trimming removed 0 bases at V and 7 bases at J, with 12 bases between. CDR1 and CDR2 (germline): DFQATT, SNEGSKA (reference sequence). This CDR3 contains 13 residues. The CDR3 bases are TGCAGTGCTAGAGATCCCATGCGCCTTGAAGCTTTCTTT. Translation: CSARDPMRLEAFF.

This clonotype has more than one count but fewer than ten. The rearrangement links TRBV7-9 to TRBJ2-7, with D possibly TRBD1 on 6 matching bases. The germline V gene has CDR1 SEHNR and CDR2 FQNEAQ (reference sequence). Trimming stripped 4 bases from V and 1 base from J, with 11 bases between. This CDR3 comprises 14 residues. In DNA, the CDR3 is TGTGCCAGCAGCTCAGAACAGGGATCCTACGAGCAGTACTTC. Protein product: CASSSEQGSYEQYF.

This clonotype has only a few counts. The chain employs TRBV7-2 and TRBJ2-7; TRBD1 might be the D (5 bases). Per germline, CDR1 SGHTA and CDR2 FQGNSA. The V end was cut by 3 bases, the J end by 0 bases, with 12 bases between. The CDR3 totals 15 residues. DNA for the CDR3: TGTGCCAGCAGCTTCAGGGTTGGGTCCTCCTACGAGCAGTACTTC. Its translation is CASSFRVGSSYEQYF.

This clonotype was picked up one time. The gene calls are TRBV7-9 and TRBJ2-2; D unresolved. The CDR3 spans 14 residues. V dropped 0 bases and J dropped 5 bases, with 7 bases sitting between them. Germline V gene lookup returns CDR1 SEHNR and CDR2 FQNEAQ (reference sequence). CDR3 residues: CASSLARQTGELFF. The CDR3 bases are TGTGCCAGCAGCTTAGCGCGCCAGACCGGGGAGCTGTTTTTT.

The J gene is TRBJ2-1, the V gene TRBV20-1; D call uncertain. Per germline, CDR1 DFQATT and CDR2 SNEGSKA (reference sequence). Trimming removed 0 bases from V and 3 bases from J, with 12 bases in between. The CDR3 runs 15 residues. CDR3 loop: CSARDPPRIYNEQFF. Written as DNA, the CDR3 is TGCAGTGCTAGAGATCCCCCTCGCATCTACAATGAGCAGTTCTTC.

This sequence joins TRBV2 and TRBJ1-1; no firm D call. This CDR3 spans 13 amino acids. Germline values: CDR1 SNHLY, CDR2 FYNNEI. Trimming removed 8 bases from V and 0 bases from J, with 10 bases in between. CDR3 protein: CASPQEMNTEAFF. Here the CDR3 DNA reads TGTGCCAGCCCTCAGGAGATGAACACTGAAGCTTTCTTT.

This clonotype has a handful of counts. This rearrangement joins TRBV27 to TRBJ1-5, with D possibly TRBD1 on 5 matching bases. The V end was cut by 5 bases, the J end by 1 base, with 24 bases between. This CDR3 has 19 amino acids. Germline V gene sequence: CDR1 MNHEY, CDR2 SMNVEV (reference sequence). The CDR3 spells CASSPRITRDSWSNQPQHF. The CDR3 bases are TGTGCCAGCAGTCCACGCATTACCCGAGACAGTTGGAGCAATCAGCCCCAGCATTTT.

This sequence joins TRBV7-2 and TRBJ2-2; no clear D gene. Looked up from germline, CDR1 is SGHTA and CDR2 is FQGNSA. V dropped 1 base and J dropped 6 bases, with 12 bases sitting between them. The CDR3 loop spans 15 amino acids. As DNA, the CDR3 is TGTGCCAGCAGCTTAGGTCAGCGCCCGGCCGGGGAGCTGTTTTTT. Amino acid sequence: CASSLGQRPAGELFF.

This clonotype has a handful of counts. This sequence joins TRBV4-2 and TRBJ1-1, with a possible D match to TRBD1 (5 bases). Germline assignment: CDR1 LGHNA and CDR2 YNFKEQ. Trimming shortened V by 4 bases and J by 1 base, and 10 bases separated the two germline ends. The CDR3 runs to 14 residues. The CDR3 here is CASSPGAGNTEAFF. CDR3 DNA sequence: TGTGCCAGCAGCCCTGGGGCTGGGAACACTGAAGCTTTCTTT.

This clonotype has at least ten counts. This chain uses TRBV12-3 or TRBV12-4 with TRBJ1-2; 9 bases match TRBD1. The CDR3 covers 15 residues. The junction had 4 bases not matched to a gene; V was cut back by 5 bases and J by 0 bases. The CDR3 DNA reads as TGTGCCAGCAGTCTTGGACAGGGGCCTAACTATGGCTACACCTTC. Translating it yields CASSLGQGPNYGYTF.

The chain uses TRBV6-2 or TRBV6-3 and TRBJ2-3; possibly TRBD2 for D (5 bases). Trimming took 6 bases from V and 7 from J, leaving 14 bases between them. CDR1 and CDR2 from the germline V gene are MNHEY and SVGEGT. This CDR3 comprises 13 residues. CDR3: CASSERTGNTQYF. CDR3 nucleotides: TGTGCCAGCAGCGAAAGGACTGGCAATACGCAGTATTTT.

This clonotype turned up a few times. The genes are TRBV7-9 and TRBJ2-7; D uncertain. Trimming left V 5 bases short and J 2 bases short, with 13 bases between. Germline-derived CDR1 and CDR2 are SEHNR and FQNEAQ (reference sequence). The CDR3 totals 14 residues. CDR3: CASSPRAWPYEQYF. The CDR3 DNA reads TGTGCCAGCAGCCCAAGGGCCTGGCCCTACGAGCAGTACTTC.